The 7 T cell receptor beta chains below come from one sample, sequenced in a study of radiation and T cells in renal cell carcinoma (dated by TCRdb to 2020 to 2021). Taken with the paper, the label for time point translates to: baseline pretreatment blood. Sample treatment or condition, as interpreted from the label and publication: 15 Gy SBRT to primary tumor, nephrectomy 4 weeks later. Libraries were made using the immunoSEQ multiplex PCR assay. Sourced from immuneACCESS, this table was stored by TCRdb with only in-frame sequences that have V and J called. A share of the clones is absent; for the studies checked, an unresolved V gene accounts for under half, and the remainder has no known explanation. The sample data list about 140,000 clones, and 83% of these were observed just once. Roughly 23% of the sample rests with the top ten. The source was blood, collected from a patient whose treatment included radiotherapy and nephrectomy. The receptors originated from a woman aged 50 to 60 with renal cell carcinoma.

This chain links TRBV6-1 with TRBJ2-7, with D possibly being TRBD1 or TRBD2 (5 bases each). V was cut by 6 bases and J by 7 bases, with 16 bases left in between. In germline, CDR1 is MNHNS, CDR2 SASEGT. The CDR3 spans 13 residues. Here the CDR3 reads CASSQMGVGEQYF. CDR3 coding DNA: TGTGCCAGCAGCCAAATGGGGGTGGGAGAGCAGTACTTC.

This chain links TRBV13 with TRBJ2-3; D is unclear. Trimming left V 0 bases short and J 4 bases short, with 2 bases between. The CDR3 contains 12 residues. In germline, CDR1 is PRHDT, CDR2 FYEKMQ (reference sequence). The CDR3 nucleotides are TGTGCCAGCAGCTTAGGAGCAGATACGCAGTATTTT. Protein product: CASSLGADTQYF.

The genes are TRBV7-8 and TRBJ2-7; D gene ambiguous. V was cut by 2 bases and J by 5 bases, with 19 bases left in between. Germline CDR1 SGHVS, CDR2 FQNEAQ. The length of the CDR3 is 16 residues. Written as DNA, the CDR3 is TGTGCCAGCAGCTTAAGTATCGTCCCACCGCTCGACGAGCAGTACTTC. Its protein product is CASSLSIVPPLDEQYF.

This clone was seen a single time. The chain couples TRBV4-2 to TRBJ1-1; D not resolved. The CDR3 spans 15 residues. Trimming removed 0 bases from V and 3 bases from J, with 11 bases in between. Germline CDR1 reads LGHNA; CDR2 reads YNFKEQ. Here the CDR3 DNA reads TGTGCCAGCAGCCAAGACTGGGAGAAGGACACTGAAGCTTTCTTT. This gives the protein CASSQDWEKDTEAFF.

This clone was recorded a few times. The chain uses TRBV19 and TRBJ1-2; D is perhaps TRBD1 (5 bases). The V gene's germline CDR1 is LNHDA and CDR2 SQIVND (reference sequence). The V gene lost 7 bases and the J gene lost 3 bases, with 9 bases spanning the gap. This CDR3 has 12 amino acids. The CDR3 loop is CASTGGDYGYTF. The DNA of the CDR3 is TGTGCCAGTACCGGGGGAGACTATGGCTACACCTTC.

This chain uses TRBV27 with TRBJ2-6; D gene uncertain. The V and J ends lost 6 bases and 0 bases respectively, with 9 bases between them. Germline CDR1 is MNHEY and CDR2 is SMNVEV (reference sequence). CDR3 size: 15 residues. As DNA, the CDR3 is TGTGCCAGCAGCTTGACGGTCTCTGGGGCCAACGTCCTGACTTTC. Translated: CASSLTVSGANVLTF. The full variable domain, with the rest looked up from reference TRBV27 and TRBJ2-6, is EAQVTQNPRYLITVTGKKLTVTCSQNMNHEYMSWYRQDPGLGLRQIYYSMNVEVTDKGDVPEGYKVSRKEKRNFPLILESPSPNQTSLYFCASSLTVSGANVLTFGAGSRLTVL.

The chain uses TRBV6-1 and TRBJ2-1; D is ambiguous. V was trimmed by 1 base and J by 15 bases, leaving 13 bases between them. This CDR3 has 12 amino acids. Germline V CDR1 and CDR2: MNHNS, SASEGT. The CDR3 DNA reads TGTGCCAGCAGTGAAGTAGAGACGGTCCGGTTCTTC. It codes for CASSEVETVRFF.